This T cell receptor (beta chain) was found in a study of persistence of HIV-infected CD4 T cells. J was trimmed by 8 bases and V by 6 bases; bases with no gene match: 6. This CDR3 is built from 13 residues. The germline gives CDR1 LNHDA, CDR2 SQIVND (reference sequence). Comment on this clone: Antigen unknown.

Sequencing used immunoSEQ version 4 in survey mode. Data came from immunoSEQ multiplex PCR; TCRdb stores just in-frame clones and leaves some out. The sample holds some 40,000 clones, approximately 87% seen once. The stimulus was an HIV-1 Gag 15-mer peptide pool, 1 ug/peptide/mL. CD40L/CD69 double-negative CD45RO-high memory CD4+ T cells were collected. The sequence derives from an adult with HIV. The donor label of this sample is uncertain. The material was cultured CD4+ T cells from PBMCs, obtained from a patient who received antiretroviral therapy. This chain connects TRBV19 to TRBJ2-1, with 8 nucleotides matching TRBD1. The CDR3 sequence is CASSDRGQDEQFF. CDR3 sequence (DNA): TGTGCCAGTAGCGACAGGGGTCAGGATGAGCAGTTCTTC. Complete variable domain (other parts from reference TRBV19 and TRBJ2-1): DGGITQSPKYLFRKEGQNVTLSCEQNLNHDAMYWYRQDPGQGLRLIYYSQIVNDFQKGDIAEGYSVSREKKESFPLTVTSAQKNPTAFYLCASSDRGQDEQFFGPGTRLTVL.